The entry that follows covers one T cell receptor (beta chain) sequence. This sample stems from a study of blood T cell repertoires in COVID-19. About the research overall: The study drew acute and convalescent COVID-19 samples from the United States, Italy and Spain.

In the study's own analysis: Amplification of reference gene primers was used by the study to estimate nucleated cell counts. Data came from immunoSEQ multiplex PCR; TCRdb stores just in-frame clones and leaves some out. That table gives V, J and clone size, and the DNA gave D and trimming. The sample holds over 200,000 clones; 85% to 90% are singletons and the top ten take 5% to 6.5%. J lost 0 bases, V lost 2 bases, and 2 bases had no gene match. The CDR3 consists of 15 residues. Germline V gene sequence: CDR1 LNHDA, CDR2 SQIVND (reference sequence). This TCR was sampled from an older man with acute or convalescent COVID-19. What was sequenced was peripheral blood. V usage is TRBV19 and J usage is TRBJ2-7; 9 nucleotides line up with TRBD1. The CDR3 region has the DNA TGTGCCAGTAGTATAAAACAGGGGGCCTCCTACGAGCAGTACTTC. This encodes CASSIKQGASYEQYF.